These T cell receptor beta chains were read from a single sample in a study of vaccination and CD4 T cells after COVID-19. No antigen has been identified for these receptors. TCRdb processed the PCR reads anew with MiXCR; each CDR3 protein has one entry. The sample carries some 16,000 distinct CDR3 sequences, roughly 80% recorded once. The sample here was CD4+ T cells from blood, cultured in vitro, taken after SARS-CoV-2 vaccination. Receptors originate from a human donor who received a COVID-19 vaccine. Each CDR3 is given with its conserved first and last residue. Clone size is shown for a subset of rows, as once, few, many or a class of expanded clone.

>-|TRBV5-4
CASSLAGVPGYGYTF
>-|TRBV15
CATSRDSTDTQYF
>few|TRBV24-1
CATSDRRGETDTQYF
>-|TRBV7-2
CASSFDRGNSPLHF
>-|TRBV7-9
CASSTSNYGYTF
>medium-sized|TRBV7-8
CASSLVQGRSTDTQYF
>-|TRBV11-3
CASSPRVQGEQYF
>-|TRBV6-1
CASSEVTGGRGDTEAFF
>-|TRBV7-9
CASSTSGGLATQYF
>-|TRBV6-1
CASIRTGRGGQPQHF
>-|TRBV27
CASSQFRDRATNNEQFF
>-|TRBV20-1
CSARAGEGQPQHF
>-|TRBV7-2
CASSPRQAYEQYF
>-|TRBV7-9
CASSLGLGQGSYEQYF
>-|TRBV20-1
CSASLRTGGLGTQYF
>few|TRBV2
CASSVYSGAGGGTIYF
>-|TRBV2
CASRPGTDGNTIYF
>-|TRBV19
CASSPTGGFLETQYF
>-|TRBV7-6
CASSLGQVDTQYF
>-|TRBV11-2
CASSSVATPYEQYF
>-|TRBV29-1
CSVRGGPLNTEAFF
>-|TRBV6-5
CASSSVKQGNTIYF
>-|TRBV12-3/TRBV12-4
CASSLRLQPQHF
>few|TRBV20-1
CSARDWARGGEETQYF
>-|TRBV20-1
CSAQIQETQYF
>-|TRBV19
CASSPRDRTSNTEAFF
>-|TRBV27
CASSFAANYGYTF
>-|TRBV5-1
CASSLPDIVDTQYF
>few|TRBV20-1
CSARDADTSTDTQYF
>-|TRBV24-1
CATSDRTKNTGELFF
>-|TRBV20-1
CSAREGLVYEQYF
>-|TRBV19
CASSGVLTNYGYTF
>-|TRBV20-1
CSVLSPGQGNEQFF
>-|TRBV19
CASSSRGIDTQYF
>-|TRBV19
CASSYDSLNTEAFF
>once|TRBV6-2/TRBV6-3
CASSRRDRGGPGYF
>-|TRBV19
CASSQGQAARETQYF
>few|TRBV24-1
CATSESRGGGEKLFF
>few|TRBV7-3
CASSLNSGQEFNYGYTF
>-|TRBV19
CASSRDGGDRETQYF
>-|TRBV12-5
CASTAGGYNSPLHF
>-|TRBV5-3
CASSWGRGSYNEQFF
>-|TRBV24-1
CATSDSGQLNQPQHF
>few|TRBV7-8
CASSLGGRGNYGYTF
>-|TRBV7-8
CASSLAGASPSTNYGYTF
>-|TRBV30
CAWSTDMSDSVRGTEAFF
>-|TRBV6-1
CASSNRGPGTDTQYF
>-|TRBV6-1
CASSKALEVYTF
>-|TRBV21-1
CASTHIPSGDNTDTQYF
>few|TRBV6-1
CASSEGGTPGTETQYF
>-|TRBV4-2
CASSQGGAEETQYF
>-|TRBV20-1
CSAASGGAGSGDTQYF
>-|TRBV5-5
CASSLTSGGAQSYNEQFF
>-|TRBV19
CASSPDRENDQPQHF
>-|TRBV15
CATSNLAGGIDTQYF
>-|TRBV7-2
CASSLVASGGALDTQYF
>once|TRBV20-1
CSAEGAAIHHTEAFF
>once|TRBV20-1
CSARVAGQGFDTEAFF
>-|TRBV7-9
CASSLAGNTEAFF
>-|TRBV6-1
CASSGSGDPYEQYF